Listed below are T cell receptor beta chains from one sample, sequenced in a study of T cell changes during pregnancy in multiple sclerosis. Assay used: immunoSEQ multiplex PCR; TCRdb lists only in-frame clones, some missing. The table records approximately 44,000 clones, more than 80% of them present only once. The sequencing here drew on CD4+ T cells from peripheral blood mononuclear cells, taken before pregnancy. Receptors originate from a female donor with multiple sclerosis, enrolled in a pregnancy study. CDR3s include the opening cysteine and the closing phenylalanine or tryptophan.

TRBV2 | CASSEIAYSGNTIYF
TRBV9 | CASSYRGAPSPLHF
TRBV11-2 | CASSLSVLPPYEQYF
TRBV7-9 | CASSGLYEQYF
TRBV29-1 | CSGDRVGNTEAFF
TRBV19 | CASSIMATSSYEQYF
TRBV7-6 | CATDPLTGPPGNTIYF
TRBV19 | CASTTGTGSSYEQYF
TRBV27 | CASQAGRNYGYTF
TRBV11-3 | CASSPRGGTFEAFF
TRBV7-6 | CASSPNRGNEQYF